One and the same sample provided the 9 T cell receptor beta chains below, sequenced in a study of spatial heterogeneity in lung cancer. Time point reported: sample taken at primary tumor resection. From tumor, nontumor lung or frozen PBMC, whole RNA was taken unsorted for sequencing. TCRdb reprocessed the 5' RACE reads via MiXCR and lists one record per CDR3 protein. Altogether about 82,000 distinct CDR3 sequences are present, roughly an eighth being singletons, with the ten largest covering 4.5% to 5.5%. The sequenced sample was PBMCs, obtained at surgery. The origin of the receptors is a male donor with early-stage non-small cell lung cancer.

The V and J genes are TRBV20-1 and TRBJ2-7; D not certain. The CDR3 spans 12 residues. Germline CDR1 and CDR2: DFQATT and SNEGSKA (reference sequence). Trimming took off 3 bases at V and 5 bases at J, with 11 bases between the two ends. Here the CDR3 DNA reads TGCAGTGCTAGTCGGTCCATCAACGAGCAGTACTTC. Translating it yields CSASRSINEQYF.

This clonotype has only a few counts. One end of the junction varies from germline; a read error may be responsible. This chain uses TRBV5-1 with TRBJ2-3, with 13 positions matching TRBD2. CDR3 length: 16 residues. The germline gives CDR1 SGHRS, CDR2 YFSETQ. The CDR3 coding sequence is TGCGCCAGCAGCTTGGGGACTAGCGGGAGCAGAGATACGCAGTATTTT. Protein: CASSLGTSGSRDTQYF.

The sample holds a few counts of this clonotype. V gene TRBV12-3 or TRBV12-4 combines with J gene TRBJ2-7; no clear D. This CDR3 region has 14 residues. Trimming stripped 2 bases from V and 4 bases from J, with 12 bases between. The CDR3 region is CASSLPSVSYEQYF. CDR3 in DNA: TGTGCCAGCAGTTTACCATCCGTGAGTTACGAGCAGTACTTC.

The rearrangement uses TRBV19 and TRBJ2-2; TRBD2 might be the D (7 bases). Germline values: CDR1 LNHDA, CDR2 SQIVND (reference sequence). This CDR3 region has 15 residues. Trimming removed 8 bases at V and 5 bases at J, with 18 bases between. The DNA of the CDR3 is TGTGCCAGTTGGGGGGGGGCCAGGGGAACCGGGGAGCTGTTTTTT. Translated, it gives CASWGGARGTGELFF.

This clonotype appeared a few times. The chain uses TRBV14 and TRBJ2-3; the D gene is possibly TRBD1 (5 bases). CDR1 is SGHDN, CDR2 FVKESK, per germline. The CDR3 runs to 17 residues. The V gene lost 2 bases and the J gene lost 2 bases, with 17 bases spanning the gap. The CDR3 DNA reads TGTGCCAGCAGCCAAAAGACAGCCTCTTGGGTCACAGATACGCAGTATTTT. Translated, it gives CASSQKTASWVTDTQYF.

The chain carries TRBV14 and TRBJ1-4; 8 bases agree with TRBD1. CDR3 length equals 13 residues. The V segment lost 8 bases and the J segment 7 bases; nucleotides outside the gene matches: 6. Germline loops: CDR1 SGHDN, CDR2 FVKESK. The CDR3 sequence is CASSTGAFEKLFF. CDR3 nucleotide sequence: TGTGCCAGCTCGACAGGGGCGTTTGAAAAACTGTTTTTT.

This chain joins TRBV19 and TRBJ1-5; D is perhaps TRBD1 (6 bases). This CDR3 spans 15 amino acids. V lost 9 bases and J 0 bases, leaving 15 bases between the germline ends. Germline CDR1 reads LNHDA; CDR2 reads SQIVND (reference sequence). CDR3 in DNA: TGTGCCAGCGACCATGGACAGATTAGCAATCAGCCCCAGCATTTT. Its translation is CASDHGQISNQPQHF. Combining the CDR3 with reference TRBV19 and TRBJ1-5 gives the whole variable domain DGGITQSPKYLFRKEGQNVTLSCEQNLNHDAMYWYRQDPGQGLRLIYYSQIVNDFQKGDIAEGYSVSREKKESFPLTVTSAQKNPTAFYLCASDHGQISNQPQHFGDGTRLSIL.

This chain connects TRBV7-3 to TRBJ2-3; tentatively, D is TRBD2 (6 bases). The CDR3 has 14 amino acids. Between the trimmed V and J ends, which lost 3 bases and 3 bases, there was a span of 10 bases. Germline V gene sequence: CDR1 SGHTA, CDR2 FQGTGA. Here the CDR3 reads CASSLEGFTDTQYF. The CDR3 DNA sequence: TGTGCCAGCAGCTTGGAGGGGTTTACAGATACGCAGTATTTT.

This clonotype was seen a handful of times. This chain uses TRBV6-5 with TRBJ2-7; D remains unclear. Looked up from germline, CDR1 is MNHEY and CDR2 is SVGAGI. This CDR3 is built from 14 residues. V lost 0 bases, J lost 2 bases, and 8 bases lay in between. DNA for the CDR3: TGTGCCAGCAGTTACTCGCAGCAAACCTACGAGCAGTACTTC. Amino acids: CASSYSQQTYEQYF.